Listed below are T cell receptor beta chains from one sample, sequenced in a study of OX40 agonist ivuxolimab in advanced cancers. The method was immunoSEQ multiplex PCR; TCRdb's version includes in-frame clones alone and lacks a portion of them. The sample lists some 100,000 clones, 85% to 90% occurring once. Here the sequenced sample was CD4+ or CD8+ T cells sorted from blood, taken in a trial of the OX40 agonist ivuxolimab. Receptors originate from an adult with an advanced solid tumor such as melanoma, head and neck, liver or kidney cancer. Each CDR3 is given with its conserved first and last residue. Each record gives: V gene, clone size, J gene, D gene, CDR3 DNA, CDR3 protein. D genes are given only for firm matches. Where a row states a size, it is once, few, many or the class of an expanded clone; other rows omit it.

TRBV28	.	TRBJ1-1	.	TGTGCCAGCAGTCCCGGGACTTTGAACACTGAAGCTTTCTTT	CASSPGTLNTEAFF
TRBV28	.	TRBJ1-1	.	TGTGCCAGCCAATCCGATGAGCGCGCTTTCTTT	CASQSDERAFF
TRBV27	.	TRBJ2-1	.	TGTGCCAGCAGACCGGGACCAACGTACAATGAGCAGTTCTTC	CASRPGPTYNEQFF
TRBV6-1	.	TRBJ2-1	TRBD1	TGTGCCAGCAGTGCGGCAGGGACAGCCTCCTACAATGAGCAGTTCTTC	CASSAAGTASYNEQFF
TRBV11-2	.	TRBJ2-5	.	TGTGCCAGCAGCCCAATAAGGGGTCAGCGGCAAGAGACCCAGTACTTC	CASSPIRGQRQETQYF
TRBV2	.	TRBJ2-3	.	TGTGCCAGCAGTGAAGCGTACAGGGCGCTAGAATCGTTTGACACAGATACGCAGTATTTT	CASSEAYRALESFDTDTQYF
TRBV11-3	.	TRBJ2-5	TRBD2	TGTGCCAGCAGCCCCGGGTTGGCTAGCGGAGGCCAAGAGACCCAGTACTTC	CASSPGLASGGQETQYF
TRBV11-3	.	TRBJ1-1	.	TGTGCCAGCAGCCTCCAGGCAGGGCCGCTATCGAACACTGAAGCTTTCTTT	CASSLQAGPLSNTEAFF
TRBV13	.	TRBJ1-4	.	TGTGCCAGCAGTGGAGATCCACGGAATGAAAAACTGTTTTTT	CASSGDPRNEKLFF
TRBV11-3	.	TRBJ1-1	.	TGTGCCAGCAGCTACGGCGGGAGTGCGGGCACTGAAGCTTTCTTT	CASSYGGSAGTEAFF
TRBV7-9	.	TRBJ2-3	TRBD1	TGTGCCAGCAGCTTAGGACAGGGGGCAGATACGCAGTATTTT	CASSLGQGADTQYF
TRBV7-3	few	TRBJ1-1	.	TGTGCCAGCAGCTTAAACCCGACACTGAACACTGAAGCTTTCTTT	CASSLNPTLNTEAFF
TRBV6-6	few	TRBJ1-3	.	TGTGCCAGCACCAGACAGACTAGCTCTGGAAACACCATATATTTT	CASTRQTSSGNTIYF
TRBV4-1	few	TRBJ2-7	.	TGCGCCAGCAGCCACGACTCCCACGGGGCCTACGAGCAGTACTTC	CASSHDSHGAYEQYF
TRBV11-2	.	TRBJ1-6	.	TGTGCCAGCAGCGTCCGGGACACAGCTCGTTCACCCCTCCACTTT	CASSVRDTARSPLHF
TRBV6-5	.	TRBJ2-5	.	TGTGCCAGCAGCCGGACGGTTCAAGAGACCCAGTACTTC	CASSRTVQETQYF
TRBV6-5	.	TRBJ2-3	TRBD2	TGTGCCAGCAGTTACTCGCGGCTAGCGGGAGCTGATACGCAGTATTTT	CASSYSRLAGADTQYF
TRBV13	.	TRBJ1-2	.	TGTGCCAGCAGCCAACACAAGACACACTACACCTTC	CASSQHKTHYTF
TRBV10-1	.	TRBJ2-5	.	TGCGCCAGCGCTGGTGCCTTGGGAGAGACCCAGTACTTC	CASAGALGETQYF
TRBV5-8	.	TRBJ2-5	.	TGTGCCAGCAGCTTGGGGGCGGGATTCCCAGAGACCCAGTACTTC	CASSLGAGFPETQYF
TRBV18	.	TRBJ2-2	.	TGTGCCAGCTCGTACGGGACTTTGAACACCGGGGAGCTGTTTTTT	CASSYGTLNTGELFF
TRBV5-1	.	TRBJ2-2	TRBD1	TGCGCCAGCAGCCGGACAGGGCTGAACACCGGGGAGCTGTTTTTT	CASSRTGLNTGELFF
TRBV11-3	.	TRBJ1-1	.	TGTGCCAGCAGCTTAGAGGTCACTGAAGCTTTCTTT	CASSLEVTEAFF
TRBV5-1	.	TRBJ2-7	.	TGCGCCAGCAGCTTGGTATCGGGCAACTCCTACGAGCAGTACTTC	CASSLVSGNSYEQYF
TRBV2	.	TRBJ2-5	.	TGTGCCAGCAGTGCCCCGGACAGAGGGAGGGAGACCCAGTACTTC	CASSAPDRGRETQYF
TRBV7-9	.	TRBJ2-4	.	TGTGCCAGCAGCTTTGGAGATAGGGAAAACATTCAGTACTTC	CASSFGDRENIQYF
TRBV7-9	.	TRBJ1-2	.	TGTGCCAGCACCTCCGGTGGGAGCTATGGCTACACCTTC	CASTSGGSYGYTF
TRBV11-3	once	TRBJ2-5	TRBD1	TGTGCCAGCAGCTTATTGGGACAGCAAGAGACCCAGTACTTC	CASSLLGQQETQYF
TRBV13	.	TRBJ1-6	TRBD1	TGTGCCAGCAGCTTAGGCCCGAGGGGGACAGATAATTCACCCCTCCACTTT	CASSLGPRGTDNSPLHF
TRBV6-6	.	TRBJ1-6	.	TGTGCCAGCAGTTCGGACAGAAATTCACCCCTCCACTTT	CASSSDRNSPLHF
TRBV6-1	.	TRBJ1-2	.	TGTGCCAGCAGGGGACTTAACTATGGCTACACCTTC	CASRGLNYGYTF
TRBV6-6	few	TRBJ1-2	.	TGTGCCAGCAGCCCCGGGGCGAACTATGGCTACACCTTC	CASSPGANYGYTF
TRBV6-1	.	TRBJ1-1	.	TGTGCCAGCAGTGGCCGACAGGTTCACATGAACACTGAAGCTTTCTTT	CASSGRQVHMNTEAFF
TRBV6-1	.	TRBJ2-1	TRBD2	TGTGCCAGCAGTGATAGCTTAGCGGGAGCGAAGTTCTTC	CASSDSLAGAKFF
TRBV11-2	once	TRBJ1-6	.	TGTGCCAGCAGCTTATGGGGCCAGGGGAATTCACCCCTCCACTTT	CASSLWGQGNSPLHF
TRBV4-1	.	TRBJ2-1	TRBD1	TGCGCCAGCAGCCCAGCAGGGGGTGGTTTTTACAATGAGCAGTTCTTC	CASSPAGGGFYNEQFF
TRBV27	.	TRBJ1-6	.	TGTGCCAGCAGTTTGGGAGGGAGAGACTCACCCCTCCACTTT	CASSLGGRDSPLHF
TRBV5-1	.	TRBJ2-7	TRBD1	TGCGCCAGCAGTCCAACCGGGACAGCCGTCTCCTACGAGCAGTACTTC	CASSPTGTAVSYEQYF
TRBV5-1	.	TRBJ1-1	.	TGCGCCAGCAGCTTGGGGACAATGAACACTGAAGCTTTCTTT	CASSLGTMNTEAFF
TRBV4-2	.	TRBJ1-2	.	TGTGCCAGCTCCTCTGGGGGACTTTCGGGCTACACCTTC	CASSSGGLSGYTF
TRBV28	.	TRBJ1-4	.	TGTGCCAGCAGTTCGGGTACACCAGAAAAACTGTTTTTT	CASSSGTPEKLFF
TRBV6-5	.	TRBJ1-2	.	TGTGCCAGCAGTTACCGACGGAGCTATGGCTACACCTTC	CASSYRRSYGYTF
TRBV28	.	TRBJ2-7	TRBD2	TGTGCCAGCCAACAAGGACTAGCGGTTACCTACGAGCAGTACTTC	CASQQGLAVTYEQYF
TRBV10-3	.	TRBJ1-2	TRBD1	TGTGCCATCAGTGACCTCCCGGGACAGGGGGACGGCTACACCTTC	CAISDLPGQGDGYTF
TRBV5-4	.	TRBJ1-1	.	TGTGCCAGCACCGGCGAGAGGAACACTGAAGCTTTCTTT	CASTGERNTEAFF
TRBV7-6	.	TRBJ2-7	.	TGTGCCAGAATGGCTCGGGACACTAACTCCTACGAGCAGTACTTC	CARMARDTNSYEQYF
TRBV19	.	TRBJ2-4	TRBD2	TGTGCCAGTACCACGGGCGGGCTAGCGGGAGGCCCTGTAGCCAAAAACATTCAGTACTTC	CASTTGGLAGGPVAKNIQYF
TRBV18	.	TRBJ1-2	.	TGTGCCAGCTCGCCGGCCCAAACCTCAAACTATGGCTACACCTTC	CASSPAQTSNYGYTF
TRBV5-1	medium-sized	TRBJ1-3	.	TGCGCCAGCAGCCCCAAGGTGGGCCAAACTGGAAACACCATATATTTT	CASSPKVGQTGNTIYF
TRBV28	.	TRBJ2-2	.	TGTGCCAGCAGTCGACTTGAAGTTATGTCGGGGGAGCTGTTTTTT	CASSRLEVMSGELFF
TRBV5-1	.	TRBJ2-1	.	TGCGCCAGCAGCAAGACTCTCGGAGGGTACAATGAGCAGTTCTTC	CASSKTLGGYNEQFF
TRBV28	.	TRBJ2-1	.	TGTGCCAGCAGTTCCCCAGGGGCCCGCCGGAATGAGCAGTTCTTC	CASSSPGARRNEQFF
TRBV7-9	.	TRBJ2-5	.	TGTGCCAGCAGCTTAGGTGTGGGCCAAGAGACCCAGTACTTC	CASSLGVGQETQYF
TRBV27	.	TRBJ2-3	TRBD2	TGTGCCAGCAGCCCTAGCGGTCGAGGGGATGATACGCAGTATTTT	CASSPSGRGDDTQYF
TRBV29-1	.	TRBJ2-7	.	TGCAGCGTCGCAAGAGAAAAAAGGGGCGAGCAGTACTTC	CSVAREKRGEQYF
TRBV5-6	.	TRBJ1-4	TRBD1	TGTGCCAGCAGCAGCAACAGGGGTATTGATGAAAAACTGTTTTTT	CASSSNRGIDEKLFF
TRBV6-5	.	TRBJ2-7	.	TGTGCCAGCAGTGAAGGTGCCGGGACCCTGGGAGGGTACTTC	CASSEGAGTLGGYF